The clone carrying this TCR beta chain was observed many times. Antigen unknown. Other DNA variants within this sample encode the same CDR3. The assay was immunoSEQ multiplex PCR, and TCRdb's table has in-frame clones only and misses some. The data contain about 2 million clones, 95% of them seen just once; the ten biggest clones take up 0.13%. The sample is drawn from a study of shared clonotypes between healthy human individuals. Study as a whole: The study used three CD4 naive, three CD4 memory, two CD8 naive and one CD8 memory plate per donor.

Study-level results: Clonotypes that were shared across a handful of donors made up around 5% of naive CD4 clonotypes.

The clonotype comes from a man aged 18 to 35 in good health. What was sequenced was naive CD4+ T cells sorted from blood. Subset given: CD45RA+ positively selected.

The CDR3 is CASSLQGMNTEAFF. DNA for the CDR3: TGTGCCAGCAGCTTACAGGGAATGAACACTGAAGCTTTCTTT. The chain uses TRBV11-3 and TRBJ1-1; possibly TRBD1 for D (5 bases). V was trimmed by 2 bases and J by 0 bases, leaving 7 bases between them. Germline V gene data show CDR1 as SGHNT and CDR2 as YENEEA. This CDR3 spans 14 amino acids.